This T cell receptor beta chain was sequenced for a study of blood T cell repertoires in COVID-19. Trimming removed 0 bases from V and 5 bases from J, with 7 bases in between. The CDR3 extends over 13 amino acids. CDR1 and CDR2 (germline): LGHNA, YNFKEQ. In the source study's methods: Using reference gene primer amplification, nucleated cell counts were estimated. The assay was immunoSEQ multiplex PCR, and TCRdb's table has in-frame clones only and misses some. V, J and clone size derive from that table, while D and trimming were established from the DNA sequence. The repertoire includes 95,000 to 150,000 clones, 85% to 90% of them detected once, and less than 8.5% sits in the top ten.

Source material: peripheral blood. The chain couples TRBV4-2 to TRBJ2-5; D remains unclear. The sequence was obtained from an elderly man with active or convalescent COVID-19. The CDR3 spells CASSQEASETQYF. In DNA form, the CDR3 reads TGTGCCAGCAGCCAAGAGGCCTCTGAGACCCAGTACTTC.